The 27 T cell receptor beta chains listed next were all sequenced from one sample in a study of a mutant IDH1 vaccine in newly diagnosed glioma. Clones were read by immunoSEQ multiplex PCR, and TCRdb kept only the in-frame ones, dropping some. The data hold tens of thousands of clones, with 84% observed a single time. Time point given: week 35, safety follow-up. Every vaccine dose comprised 300 ug of mutant IDH1 20-mer peptide plus topical imiquimod. Their antigen targets remain unknown. Sequencing used PBMCs, obtained from a glioma patient whose treatment included an IDH1 peptide vaccine. The receptors were sampled from a woman between 18 and 29 years old with glioma.

The chain has TRBV9 and TRBJ2-1; 11 bases fit TRBD2. CDR3 length equals 15 residues. Trimming removed 3 bases from V and 9 bases from J; junction bases left unmatched: 8. Germline V gene lookup returns CDR1 SGDLS and CDR2 YYNGEE. CDR3 bases: TGTGCCAGCAGCGCCTATAGCGGGGGGGCCGGTGAGCAGTTCTTC. Encoded protein: CASSAYSGGAGEQFF.

Comment on this clone: The same CDR3 arises from other DNA sequences in this sample as well. This chain uses TRBV14 with TRBJ1-1; D not certain. V lost 1 base and J lost 1, with 4 bases in between. This CDR3 is 13 amino acids long. CDR1 and CDR2 from the germline V gene are SGHDN and FVKESK. The CDR3 sequence: CASSQGWNTEAFF. The DNA of the CDR3 is TGTGCCAGCAGCCAAGGTTGGAACACTGAAGCTTTCTTT.

The chain carries TRBV13 and TRBJ2-1, with 11 bases lining up with TRBD2. CDR3 length: 16 amino acids. Germline CDR1 PRHDT, CDR2 FYEKMQ (reference sequence). J gave up 6 bases and V 5 bases, and 9 bases lay outside the gene matches. The CDR3 sequence: CASSATGTSGFNEQFF. For the CDR3, the DNA is TGTGCCAGCAGCGCCACCGGGACTAGCGGCTTCAATGAGCAGTTCTTC. Drawing the rest from reference TRBV13 and TRBJ2-1, the complete variable domain is AAGVIQSPRHLIKEKRETATLKCYPIPRHDTVYWYQQGPGQDPQFLISFYEKMQSDKGSIPDRFSAQQFSDYHSELNMSSLELGDSALYFCASSATGTSGFNEQFFGPGTRLTVL.

This chain joins TRBV6-1 and TRBJ1-2; D possibly corresponds to TRBD1 (5 bases). Germline-derived CDR1 and CDR2 are MNHNS and SASEGT. The CDR3 sequence is 11 residues long. V dropped 6 bases and J dropped 8 bases, with 10 bases sitting between them. In nucleotides, the CDR3 is TGTGCCAGCAGCACCTGGGGGGGCTACACCTTC. This translates into CASSTWGGYTF.

This chain uses TRBV7-9 with TRBJ1-1; D not certain. Germline V gene sequence: CDR1 SEHNR, CDR2 FQNEAQ (reference sequence). This CDR3 spans 15 amino acids. The V gene lost 6 bases and the J gene lost 1 base, with 15 bases spanning the gap. The CDR3 DNA sequence: TGTGCCAGCAGGTTCGTCAGGACCCAGAACACTGAAGCTTTCTTT. Translating it yields CASRFVRTQNTEAFF. Based on the CDR3 plus reference TRBV7-9 and TRBJ1-1, the full variable domain is DTGVSQNPRHKITKRGQNVTFRCDPISEHNRLYWYRQTLGQGPEFLTYFQNEAQLEKSRLLSDRFSAERPKGSFSTLEIQRTEQGDSAMYLCASRFVRTQNTEAFFGQGTRLTVV.

The V gene is TRBV7-3, the J gene TRBJ2-1, with TRBD2 identical over 12 bases. This CDR3 has 16 amino acids. Germline loops: CDR1 SGHTA, CDR2 FQGTGA. The junction had 8 bases not matched to a gene; V was cut back by 5 bases and J by 6 bases. CDR3 amino acids: CASSPSSGGEGNEQFF. CDR3 nucleotide sequence: TGTGCCAGCAGCCCCTCTAGCGGGGGGGAGGGCAATGAGCAGTTCTTC.

The rearrangement links TRBV7-6 to TRBJ1-1; D gene uncertain. The germline V gene has CDR1 SGHVS and CDR2 FNYEAQ. The V end was cut by 4 bases, the J end by 0 bases, with 6 bases between. This CDR3 region has 13 residues. The CDR3 DNA follows: TGTGCCAGCAGCTCGGTCTTGAACACTGAAGCTTTCTTT. The encoded protein is CASSSVLNTEAFF. Complete variable domain (other parts from reference TRBV7-6 and TRBJ1-1): GAGVSQSPRYKVTKRGQDVALRCDPISGHVSLYWYRQALGQGPEFLTYFNYEAQQDKSGLPNDRFSAERPEGSISTLTIQRTEQRDSAMYRCASSSVLNTEAFFGQGTRLTVV.

The chain recombines TRBV7-3 with TRBJ2-1, with D tentatively TRBD1 or TRBD2 (5 bases each). V lost 2 bases and J lost 0, with 8 bases in between. This CDR3 contains 15 residues. Per the germline V gene, CDR1 is SGHTA and CDR2 is FQGTGA. The CDR3 loop is CASSLEGSSYNEQFF. The DNA for the CDR3 is TGTGCCAGCAGCTTAGAGGGGAGCTCCTACAATGAGCAGTTCTTC.

The chain couples TRBV5-1 to TRBJ2-7; 7 bases fit TRBD1. After removal of 0 bases from V and 4 bases from J, the junction contained 4 bases not matched to a gene. Germline V gene sequence: CDR1 SGHRS, CDR2 YFSETQ. The CDR3 covers 14 residues. The CDR3 bases are TGCGCCAGCAGCTTGGTTGACAGGGCTTACGAGCAGTACTTC. This encodes CASSLVDRAYEQYF.

The DNA of the CDR3 is TGTGCCAGCAGCTCACAGGGTGGGTCCTACGAGCAGTACTTC. Residues: CASSSQGGSYEQYF. V is TRBV13 and J is TRBJ2-7, with D maybe TRBD1 (6 bases). Germline V lookup: CDR1 PRHDT, CDR2 FYEKMQ (reference sequence). V was trimmed by 4 bases and J by 1 base, leaving 11 bases between them. The CDR3 extends over 14 amino acids.

This clone appeared once. The rearrangement joins TRBV28 to TRBJ1-3; D gene unclear. The germline gives CDR1 MDHEN, CDR2 SYDVKM. The germline V and J ends were trimmed by 11 bases and 4 bases, with 9 bases remaining between them. The CDR3 is 11 amino acids. CDR3 in amino acids: CAHSLGNTIYF. DNA of the CDR3: TGTGCCCACTCCCTAGGAAACACCATATATTTT.

V and J are TRBV5-1 and TRBJ2-5; D could derive from TRBD1 or TRBD2 (5 bases each). V shed 0 bases and J shed 4 bases, with 10 bases lying between them. This CDR3 spans 14 amino acids. The germline gives CDR1 SGHRS, CDR2 YFSETQ. CDR3: CASSLGRGAETQYF. CDR3 DNA: TGCGCCAGCAGCTTGGGCAGAGGGGCAGAGACCCAGTACTTC.

In DNA, the CDR3 is TGTGCCAGTAGTATCTCGAGGGGTGCGAACACCGGGGAGCTGTTTTTT. This gives the protein CASSISRGANTGELFF. The rearrangement joins TRBV19 to TRBJ2-2; D tentatively fits TRBD1 or TRBD2 (5 bases each). Trimming removed 3 bases at V and 0 bases at J, with 11 bases between. This CDR3 contains 16 residues. CDR1 and CDR2 from the germline V gene are LNHDA and SQIVND (reference sequence).

The V call is TRBV4-1, the J call TRBJ1-2, with 12 bases lining up with TRBD1. The CDR3 extends over 17 amino acids. The V gene end was trimmed by 2 bases and the J gene end by 4 bases; junction bases not matched to a gene: 8. Germline V gene lookup returns CDR1 MGHRA and CDR2 YSYEKL. CDR3 DNA sequence: TGCGCCAGCAGCCAACTGGCGGGGACAGGGGGCGTCTATGGCTACACCTTC. The encoded protein is CASSQLAGTGGVYGYTF.

This sequence joins TRBV19 and TRBJ2-7; 8 bases are a match to TRBD2. CDR3 size: 13 residues. CDR1 is LNHDA and CDR2 is SQIVND in the germline V gene (reference sequence). With 10 bases clipped from V and 0 bases from J, the junction kept 5 bases outside the gene matches. The CDR3 region is CATREGFSYEQYF. The CDR3 nucleotides are TGTGCCACCCGGGAGGGGTTCTCCTACGAGCAGTACTTC.

V usage is TRBV10-1 and J usage is TRBJ2-5; no clear D. The germline gives CDR1 WNHNN, CDR2 SYGVQD (reference sequence). Trimming removed 4 bases from V and 5 bases from J, with 11 bases in between. The CDR3 length is 13 residues. The CDR3 loop is CASSVVPGETQYF. The CDR3 DNA reads TGCGCCAGCAGTGTAGTCCCCGGGGAGACCCAGTACTTC.

The chain carries TRBV9 and TRBJ2-6; perhaps TRBD1 as D (5 bases). The germline V gene has CDR1 SGDLS and CDR2 YYNGEE. Trimming cost V 2 bases and J 11 bases, with 14 bases left between them. The CDR3 contains 14 residues. In DNA form, the CDR3 reads TGTGCCAGCAGCGTGGCAGGGAAAGGTTACGTCCTGACTTTC. This translates into CASSVAGKGYVLTF.

A single count supports this clone. The chain uses TRBV7-2 and TRBJ1-2; 7 nucleotides line up with TRBD1. With V trimmed by 3 bases and J by 4 bases, 11 bases remained unmatched. Germline V gene lookup returns CDR1 SGHTA and CDR2 FQGNSA. The CDR3 loop spans 16 amino acids. The DNA for the CDR3 is TGTGCCAGCAGCTTGGGGGACAGAAACATCTTCTATGGCTACACCTTC. It specifies CASSLGDRNIFYGYTF.

With respect to this clone: Different DNA sequences within this sample yield the same CDR3. The V and J genes are TRBV11-3 and TRBJ2-5; no clear D gene. Germline loops: CDR1 SGHNT, CDR2 YENEEA. CDR3 size: 12 residues. Trimming shortened V by 1 base and J by 4 bases, and 4 bases separated the two germline ends. This CDR3 is CASSLVPETQYF. The CDR3 DNA reads TGTGCCAGCAGCTTAGTACCAGAGACCCAGTACTTC. Full variable domain (outside the CDR3, taken from reference TRBV11-3 and TRBJ2-5): EAGVVQSPRYKIIEKKQPVAFWCNPISGHNTLYWYLQNLGQGPELLIRYENEEAVDDSQLPKDRFSAERLKGVDSTLKIQPAELGDSAVYLCASSLVPETQYFGPGTRLLVL.

The count of this clone is one. V and J are TRBV7-2 and TRBJ1-1; D not resolved. Germline V gene data show CDR1 as SGHTA and CDR2 as FQGNSA. The CDR3 length is 14 residues. Trimming pared 0 bases from V and 0 bases from J, leaving 5 bases between. This CDR3 is CASSLAVMNTEAFF. CDR3 DNA: TGTGCCAGCAGCTTAGCGGTAATGAACACTGAAGCTTTCTTT.

The chain has TRBV5-4 and TRBJ2-3, with 16 nucleotides matching TRBD2. V was pared by 4 bases and J by 11 bases, with 13 bases of the junction left unmatched. The CDR3 sequence is 17 residues long. Germline CDR1 reads SGHNT; CDR2 reads YYREEE (reference sequence). The CDR3 protein is CASSQPGLAGGRGEQYF. In nucleotides, the CDR3 is TGTGCCAGCAGCCAACCGGGACTAGCGGGGGGGCGGGGAGAGCAGTATTTT.

This chain links TRBV5-5 with TRBJ2-2, with 9 nucleotides matching TRBD2. CDR3 size: 15 residues. V lost 2 bases, J lost 6 bases, and 5 bases stayed unmatched. The germline V gene has CDR1 SGHKS and CDR2 YYEKEE (reference sequence). The CDR3 region is CASSLAGGPPGELFF. The CDR3 DNA follows: TGTGCCAGCAGCTTAGCGGGGGGTCCCCCCGGGGAGCTGTTTTTT.

V gene TRBV9 combines with J gene TRBJ2-3; 8 nucleotides agree with TRBD2. After removal of 4 bases from V and 0 bases from J, the junction contained 4 bases not matched to a gene. This CDR3 has 15 amino acids. Germline CDR1 SGDLS, CDR2 YYNGEE. CDR3 nucleotides: TGTGCCAGCAGCCCGACGGGAGGGAGCACAGATACGCAGTATTTT. It codes for CASSPTGGSTDTQYF.

The V call is TRBV7-9, the J call TRBJ2-7, with 7 bases identical to TRBD2. The germline V gene encodes CDR1 SEHNR and CDR2 FQNEAQ (reference sequence). The ends lost 3 bases at V and 2 bases at J; junction bases unmatched: 7. This CDR3 spans 15 amino acids. This CDR3 reads CASSFDRGVAYEQYF. CDR3 in DNA: TGTGCCAGCAGCTTTGACCGGGGGGTCGCCTACGAGCAGTACTTC. The full variable domain, with the rest looked up from reference TRBV7-9 and TRBJ2-7, is DTGVSQNPRHKITKRGQNVTFRCDPISEHNRLYWYRQTLGQGPEFLTYFQNEAQLEKSRLLSDRFSAERPKGSFSTLEIQRTEQGDSAMYLCASSFDRGVAYEQYFGPGTRLTVT.

The chain couples TRBV6-5 to TRBJ2-7, with D possibly TRBD2 on 5 matching bases. Germline-derived CDR1 and CDR2 are MNHEY and SVGAGI. The CDR3 is 13 amino acids. V was clipped by 5 bases and J by 9 bases, with 17 bases between them. The CDR3 DNA sequence: TGTGCCAGCAGTCCCAGAGGGTTGGGTAGGCAGTACTTC. It yields the protein CASSPRGLGRQYF.

This chain connects TRBV7-2 to TRBJ1-1, with 9 bases aligning to TRBD1. The CDR3 is made up of 13 amino acids. Germline trimming cut 6 bases from V and 5 bases from J; bases unmatched to any gene: 4. CDR1 is SGHTA, CDR2 FQGNSA, per germline. CDR3 coding DNA: TGTGCCAGCAGGGTACAGGGGGCGACTGAAGCTTTCTTT. This codes for CASRVQGATEAFF.

The rearrangement links TRBV7-2 to TRBJ1-2; the match to TRBD1 covers 9 bases. The CDR3 is 15 residues long. CDR1 and CDR2 (germline): SGHTA, FQGNSA. V lost 6 bases, J lost 6 bases, and 11 bases stayed unmatched. The CDR3 nucleotides are TGTGCCAGCAGATTAACCCCCGGGACAGGGAATGGCTACACCTTC. As protein: CASRLTPGTGNGYTF.